This entry features one T cell receptor (beta chain) sequence. The antigen this receptor binds is unknown. No base quality values were provided; no much bigger clone lies one nucleotide off. TCRbeta CDR3 regions were amplified from genomic DNA by means of the immunoSEQ Assay, a bias-controlled multiplex PCR. The published analysis was carried out like this. Nucleated cell counts per sample were estimated from amplification of reference gene primers within the assay. To quantify the absolute abundance of each unique TCRbeta CDR3 rearrangement, sequence reads were collapsed and filtered. For each sample, productive Simpson clonality was calculated as the square root of Simpson's diversity index across productive rearrangements. This is the immuneACCESS table as TCRdb keeps it, with only in-frame sequences that have V and J called. A part of the clones is gone; compared with another copy, unresolved V genes explain less than half, and the rest is unexplained. D and trimming were read from the DNA, whereas the V and J calls and clone size are those reported in that table. The sample includes fewer than 350,000 clones, with approximately 87% observed a single time. The top ten clonotypes cover more than 10% of the sample.

At one collaborating source in Seattle, patients were enrolled during active infection and were followed longitudinally through the course of disease. Collaborating institutions collected whole blood in K2EDTA tubes following their own protocols. For TCRbeta analysis, collaborators shipped samples as frozen whole blood, isolated PBMCs, or DNA extracted from either of those sample types. The sample comes from a study of blood T cell repertoires in COVID-19 (dated by TCRdb to 2018 to 2020). The study in broad terms: The collaborator samples originated in the United States, Italy and Spain and spanned the acute and convalescent phases of COVID-19. The material from the prospective study consisted of cDNA or gDNA derived from T cells, B-cell-depleted T cells, or PBMCs. The dataset comprised deeply sampled blood TCRbeta repertoires from subjects exposed to, actively infected with, or recovered from COVID-19. The repertoires were made available in a free public database intended to serve as a resource for research on the immune response to SARS-CoV-2. Samples came from the ongoing ImmuneRACE study (first 160 participants) plus 1,254 subjects from 6 global collaborators. Sample metadata almost always included a de-identified subject ID, COVID-19 status, age in years and sex. Where HLA class I and class II types were available, the types were taken from metadata supplied by the sample provider, not from assay-based typing.

The paper as a whole reports these results and caveats: Clinical and demographic metadata were provided uncurated, with the amount varying by source and participant.

Sequencing was done on a sample of peripheral blood. The TCR originated in a woman aged 25 to 39 with COVID-19, enrolled during active disease.

The CDR3 reads as follows: CASSLAPFYGYTF. The DNA is TGCGCCAGCAGCTTGGCTCCCTTCTATGGCTACACCTTC. The chain couples TRBV5-1 to TRBJ1-2; there is no confident call for the D gene. Via the germline V gene, CDR1 is SGHRS and CDR2 YFSETQ. The CDR3 holds 13 amino acids from the cysteine to the phenylalanine. This entry keeps only the CDR3 DNA: 39 bases, framed from base 1. Trimming takes 0 bases from V and 4 bases from J, and the germline ends sit 7 bases apart. The full variable domain, completed from the reference TRBV5-1 and TRBJ1-2 proteins outside the CDR3, reads KAGVTQTPRYLIKTRGQQVTLSCSPISGHRSVSWYQQTPGQGLQFLFEYFSETQRNKGNFPGRFSGRQFSNSRSEMNVSTLELGDSALYLCASSLAPFYGYTFGSGTRLTVV.